Following are 27 T cell receptor beta chains from one sample sequenced in a study of cytomegalovirus exposure and HLA in healthy donors. Researchers ran the PCR with 60 Vbeta and 13 Jbeta primers. This table comes from immunoSEQ multiplex PCR, and its TCRdb copy is limited to in-frame clones, with some not included. The sample has about 130,000 clones, over 60% seen once. Sequenced sample: PBMCs. These receptors were taken from a human donor in good health.

The DNA of the CDR3 is TGTGCCAGCAGCAGTAGACAGGGGGCTTTAAGGAACTATGGCTACACCTTC. As protein: CASSSRQGALRNYGYTF. This chain uses TRBV21-1 with TRBJ1-2; the DNA was not compared with TRBD1, the D call given in the table. TRBV21-1 counts as a pseudogene. The CDR3 length is 17 residues.

The rearrangement links TRBV6-5 to TRBJ1-2; TRBD1 aligns across 10 bases. V was clipped by 5 bases and J by 6 bases; unmatched bases: 9. CDR1 MNHEY and CDR2 SVGAGI come from the germline V gene. This CDR3 region has 15 residues. CDR3: CASSNRQGANHGYTF. The CDR3 coding sequence is TGTGCCAGCAGTAACAGACAGGGGGCAAATCATGGCTACACCTTC.

This chain connects TRBV5-8 to TRBJ2-3; 9 nucleotides match TRBD2. The CDR3 covers 18 residues. V was pared by 4 bases and J by 0 bases, with 12 bases of the junction left unmatched. The germline V gene encodes CDR1 SGHTS and CDR2 YDEGEE. The CDR3 reads CASSGLRGAGGSTDTQYF. CDR3 in DNA: TGTGCCAGCAGCGGACTACGTGGAGCGGGGGGCAGCACAGATACGCAGTATTTT.

J is TRBJ1-3 and V is TRBV7-9; D ambiguous. Trimming shortened V by 1 base and J by 0 bases, and 10 bases separated the two germline ends. This CDR3 contains 16 residues. Germline assignment: CDR1 SEHNR and CDR2 FQNEAQ (reference sequence). This CDR3 is CASSLGGPSSGNTIYF. For the CDR3, the DNA is TGTGCCAGCAGCTTAGGAGGGCCGAGCTCTGGAAACACCATATATTTT.

J is TRBJ2-2 and V is TRBV30; D is perhaps TRBD1 (6 bases). CDR3 length: 17 amino acids. The germline gives CDR1 GTSNPN, CDR2 SVGIG (reference sequence). Trimming removed 6 bases from V and 0 bases from J, with 20 bases in between. The CDR3, as DNA: TGTGCCTGTCAACGTGGGCGTGGGGGCTCGAACACCGGGGAGCTGTTTTTT. This codes for CACQRGRGGSNTGELFF.

The V and J genes are TRBV5-4 and TRBJ2-7; possibly TRBD1 for D (6 bases). CDR1 is SGHNT, CDR2 YYREEE, per germline (reference sequence). V shed 2 bases and J shed 6 bases, with 12 bases lying between them. The length of the CDR3 is 13 residues. The CDR3 bases are TGTGCCAGCAGCTTTCAACAGGGCCGCGAGCAGTACTTC. Its translation is CASSFQQGREQYF.

This clone is a singleton in its sample. The V gene is TRBV6-4, the J gene TRBJ1-6; 9 bases fit TRBD1. Germline V gene lookup returns CDR1 MRHNA and CDR2 SNTAGT. There are 15 residues in the CDR3. Trimming at V came to 6 bases and at J to 8 bases, leaving 8 bases not matched to a gene. The DNA of the CDR3 is TGTGCCAGCAGGCTAACAGGGGGCGCAGATTCACCCCTCCACTTT. Translation gives CASRLTGGADSPLHF.

This clone was seen just once. Relative to the germline gene, one junction end is altered; a read error may explain this. The rearrangement joins TRBV7-9 to TRBJ2-7, with 7 bases aligning to TRBD1. The length of the CDR3 is 16 residues. The germline CDR1 and CDR2 sequences are SEHNR and FQNEAQ (reference sequence). The CDR3 sequence: CSSSSSTRTGQQTKYF. In DNA form, the CDR3 reads TGTTCCAGCAGCTCATCTACCCGGACAGGACAACAGACGAAGTACTTC. Using reference TRBV7-9 and TRBJ2-7 for the parts outside the CDR3, the full variable domain is DTGVSQNPRHKITKRGQNVTFRCDPISEHNRLYWYRQTLGQGPEFLTYFQNEAQLEKSRLLSDRFSAERPKGSFSTLEIQRTEQGDSAMYLCSSSSSTRTGQQTKYFGPGTRLTVT.

This clone was seen a single time. The gene calls are TRBV4-2 and TRBJ2-5; 8 nucleotides match TRBD2. The DNA end favors TRBJ2-7, so the J call may be wrong. Looked up from germline, CDR1 is LGHNA and CDR2 is YNFKEQ. The CDR3 extends over 17 amino acids. The CDR3 DNA reads as TGTGCCAGCAGCCTAAGCCCTGGACTAGCAGGGACCTACGAGCAGTACTTC. Residues: CASSLSPGLAGTYEQYF.

The chain combines TRBV30 with TRBJ2-7; 7 bases match TRBD2. V lost 2 bases and J lost 6; bases outside the gene matches: 10. Per the germline V gene, CDR1 is GTSNPN and CDR2 is SVGIG (reference sequence). The CDR3 is made up of 14 amino acids. CDR3: CAWSQGRVAGEQYF. The CDR3 DNA is TGTGCCTGGAGTCAGGGACGGGTAGCGGGCGAGCAGTACTTC.

The rearrangement joins TRBV7-3 to TRBJ2-7; 7 bases line up with TRBD1. Germline CDR1 reads SGHTA; CDR2 reads FQGTGA. The J segment lost 2 bases and the V segment lost 6 bases, leaving 4 bases of the junction unmatched. The CDR3 is 13 residues long. The CDR3 protein is CASSPDRAYEQYF. CDR3 in DNA: TGTGCCAGCAGTCCAGACAGGGCCTACGAGCAGTACTTC.

The J gene is TRBJ2-2, the V gene TRBV28; no firm D call. Between the trimmed V and J ends, which lost 3 bases and 6 bases, there was a span of 5 bases. The CDR3 has 12 residues. Germline loops: CDR1 MDHEN, CDR2 SYDVKM. DNA of the CDR3: TGTGCCAGCAGTTTTAGATCCGGGGAGCTGTTTTTT. The encoded protein is CASSFRSGELFF.

This clone was recorded a few times. The chain carries TRBV18 and TRBJ2-3; a possible D gene is TRBD1 (5 bases). The V and J ends lost 2 bases and 2 bases respectively, with 11 bases between them. Per the germline V gene, CDR1 is KGHSH and CDR2 is LQKENI. The CDR3 spans 15 residues. The CDR3 region has the DNA TGTGCCAGCTCACCATTGTCAGGGAACACAGATACGCAGTATTTT. This gives the protein CASSPLSGNTDTQYF.

In its sample, this clone was seen once. The CDR3, as DNA: TGCAGCGTTGTCGACGTTGGCGGCGGCACTGAAGCTTTCTTT. Its protein product is CSVVDVGGGTEAFF. This chain links TRBV29-1 with TRBJ1-1; no clear D. The CDR3 covers 14 residues. The germline V gene has CDR1 SQVTM and CDR2 ANQGSEA. V lost 4 bases, J lost 4 bases, and 16 bases lay in between.

The J gene is TRBJ1-5, the V gene TRBV28; D is unclear. The CDR3 consists of 15 residues. V was shortened by 7 bases and J by 3 bases, with 16 bases between the two germline ends. Germline V lookup: CDR1 MDHEN, CDR2 SYDVKM. The CDR3 DNA sequence: TGTGCCAGCATCTCGGGTCTTATCCACAATCAGCCCCAGCATTTT. Protein sequence: CASISGLIHNQPQHF.

V and J are TRBV7-2 and TRBJ1-6, with 9 bases identical to TRBD1. CDR3 length: 15 residues. V shed 3 bases, J shed 10 bases, and the junction held 7 bases outside the gene matches. CDR1 and CDR2 (germline): SGHTA, FQGNSA. The CDR3 DNA reads as TGTGCCAGCAGCTTTACACCGGGACAGGGATCACCCCTCCACTTT. This translates into CASSFTPGQGSPLHF.

The chain links TRBV5-1 to TRBJ1-6, with 8 bases aligning to TRBD1. Germline CDR1 and CDR2: SGHRS and YFSETQ. The CDR3 has 15 amino acids. J gave up 8 bases and V 1 base, and 5 bases lay outside the gene matches. The CDR3 here is CASSLTGGSDSPLHF. The CDR3 nucleotides read TGCGCCAGCAGCTTGACAGGGGGAAGCGATTCACCCCTCCACTTT.

This clone was detected only a few times. V usage is TRBV12-5 and J usage is TRBJ2-1; D might be TRBD2 (5 bases). CDR1 and CDR2 from the germline V gene are LGHNT and FRNRAP. The CDR3 totals 14 residues. Trimming removed 2 bases from V and 3 bases from J, with 8 bases in between. The CDR3 DNA follows: TGTGCTAGTGGTTTGAGCGGTTACTACAATGAGCAGTTCTTC. Translating gives CASGLSGYYNEQFF.

The chain joins TRBV19 to TRBJ2-1, with 12 bases that match TRBD2. Germline V gives CDR1 LNHDA, CDR2 SQIVND (reference sequence). Germline trimming cut 6 bases from V and 9 bases from J; bases unmatched to any gene: 6. CDR3 length: 14 amino acids. In DNA form, the CDR3 reads TGTGCCAGTAGGAGGACTAGCGGGGCCAGTGAGCAGTTCTTC. Its translation is CASRRTSGASEQFF.

This clone was observed once. The rearrangement links TRBV7-7 to TRBJ2-1; 9 nucleotides line up with TRBD2. V was pared by 5 bases and J by 10 bases, with 12 bases of the junction left unmatched. The CDR3 sequence is 15 residues long. The V gene's germline CDR1 is SSHAT and CDR2 FNYEAQ (reference sequence). CDR3 sequence reads: CASSPRAGGPGEQFF. CDR3 in DNA: TGTGCCAGCAGCCCACGGGCGGGAGGGCCGGGGGAGCAGTTCTTC.

Only a few counts were recorded for this clone. This sequence joins TRBV6-5 and TRBJ1-1, with D perhaps TRBD1 (5 bases). Trimming took 8 bases from V and 1 from J, leaving 17 bases between them. The length of the CDR3 is 15 residues. Germline-derived CDR1 and CDR2 are MNHEY and SVGAGI. CDR3 in amino acids: CASGRPGLANTEAFF. The CDR3 coding sequence is TGTGCCAGCGGGCGGCCAGGGCTTGCGAACACTGAAGCTTTCTTT.

With regard to this clone: Other DNA sequences within the sample encode an identical CDR3. The chain combines TRBV7-2 with TRBJ1-2, with a weak D call TRBD1 (6 bases). Germline CDR1 and CDR2: SGHTA and FQGNSA. The CDR3 is 13 residues long. V was shortened by 4 bases and J by 4 bases, with 10 bases between the two germline ends. DNA for the CDR3: TGTGCCAGCAGCTCGACAGGAGTCTATGGCTACACCTTC. It yields the protein CASSSTGVYGYTF.

This chain uses TRBV7-3 with TRBJ2-2; TRBD1 aligns across 9 bases. Germline V lookup: CDR1 SGHTA, CDR2 FQGTGA. The CDR3 has 15 amino acids. Trimming at V came to 5 bases and at J to 7 bases, leaving 8 bases not matched to a gene. The CDR3 spells CASSAQTGGGGELFF. In DNA, the CDR3 is TGTGCCAGCAGCGCCCAGACAGGGGGTGGCGGGGAGCTGTTTTTT.

This chain uses TRBV7-9 with TRBJ1-1; D ambiguous. This CDR3 is 14 amino acids long. Germline V lookup: CDR1 SEHNR, CDR2 FQNEAQ (reference sequence). Trimming removed 5 bases at V and 0 bases at J, with 10 bases between. The CDR3 DNA is TGTGCCAGCAGCCCGCAAGCCATGAACACTGAAGCTTTCTTT. The encoded protein is CASSPQAMNTEAFF.

On this clone: Compared with germline, one end of the junction differs, possibly owing to a read error. The V and J genes are TRBV27 and TRBJ2-5; D uncertain. This CDR3 region has 17 residues. The germline V gene has CDR1 MNHEY and CDR2 SMNVEV (reference sequence). The DNA for the CDR3 is TGTGCCAGCAGTTTATTCATGGGCGACGCACCCCAAGCGACCCAGTACTTC. It yields the protein CASSLFMGDAPQATQYF.

This chain uses TRBV5-4 with TRBJ1-2; the D gene is possibly TRBD1 (5 bases). Trimming took 1 base from V and 1 from J, leaving 14 bases between them. CDR3 length: 16 amino acids. Germline loops: CDR1 SGHNT, CDR2 YYREEE (reference sequence). CDR3 sequence: CASSLSWGRDNYGYTF. The CDR3 DNA reads as TGTGCCAGCAGCTTGTCATGGGGGAGGGATAACTATGGCTACACCTTC.

V is TRBV19 and J is TRBJ2-3; the match to TRBD2 covers 13 bases. The V gene end was trimmed by 5 bases and the J gene end by 6 bases; junction bases not matched to a gene: 11. The germline CDR1 and CDR2 sequences are LNHDA and SQIVND (reference sequence). The CDR3 contains 17 residues. This CDR3 is CASSPNPGLAGWDTQYF. Here the CDR3 DNA reads TGTGCCAGTAGTCCCAACCCGGGACTAGCGGGGTGGGATACGCAGTATTTT.